This T cell receptor beta chain was observed in a study of somatic mutations in cytotoxic T cells in rheumatoid arthritis. Study-wide findings and caveats: Antigens targeted by the expanded CD8+ clones were unknown. The clonality of CD8+ T cells was not significantly different between rheumatoid arthritis patients and age-matched healthy controls.

Using immunoSEQ multiplex PCR, the repertoire was profiled, and TCRdb retains in-frame clones only, with some absent. The sample contains roughly 18,000 clones, more than 60% of which appear only once. Looked up from germline, CDR1 is MNHNY and CDR2 is SVGAGI (reference sequence). CDR3 length equals 16 residues. The V gene end was trimmed by 0 bases and the J gene end by 3 bases; junction bases not matched to a gene: 7. Turning to this clone: The antigen is undetermined.

Flow cytometry was used to check the purity of CD4+ and CD8+ cells, which had been isolated by positive magnetic bead selection. This clonotype originated in a woman aged 55-69 years in good health. The gene calls are TRBV6-6 and TRBJ2-7, with 8 bases lining up with TRBD1. Sequenced material: CD8+ T cells sorted from blood. CDR3 amino acids: CASSYSPRGQDYEQYF. CDR3 in DNA: TGTGCCAGCAGTTACTCGCCGCGGGGACAGGACTACGAGCAGTACTTC.